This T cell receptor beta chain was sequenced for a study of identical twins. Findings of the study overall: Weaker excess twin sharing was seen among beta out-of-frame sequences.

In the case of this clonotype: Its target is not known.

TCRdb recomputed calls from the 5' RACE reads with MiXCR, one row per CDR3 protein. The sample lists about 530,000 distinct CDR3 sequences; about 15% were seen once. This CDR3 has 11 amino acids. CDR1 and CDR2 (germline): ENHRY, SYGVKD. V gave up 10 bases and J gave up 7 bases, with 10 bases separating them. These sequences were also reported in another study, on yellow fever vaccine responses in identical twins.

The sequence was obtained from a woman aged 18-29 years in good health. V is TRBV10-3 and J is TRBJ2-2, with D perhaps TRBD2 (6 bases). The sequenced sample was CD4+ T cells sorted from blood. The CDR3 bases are TGTGCCACGCGGGGAATCGGGGAGCTGTTTTTT. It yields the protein CATRGIGELFF.